Listed below are T cell receptor beta chains from one sample, sequenced in a study of TIL therapy for anti-PD-1-resistant metastatic lung cancer. Method: immunoSEQ multiplex PCR; TCRdb's copy keeps in-frame clones and lacks some. The profile covers tens of thousands of clones, with approximately 69% appearing a single time and around 6.1% taken by the ten largest. This specimen was blood, taken at baseline. The source of these receptors is a person aged 25-79 years with non-small cell lung cancer. Both conserved end residues are part of each CDR3. D genes are given only for firm matches. Clone size, where shown, is once, few, many, or a class for clones that have expanded.

j_call d_call clone_size v_call cdr3_aa cdr3_nt
TRBJ2-1 TRBD2 . TRBV11-2 CASSLTSGGYNEQFF TGTGCCAGCAGCTTAACTAGCGGGGGTTACAATGAGCAGTTCTTC
TRBJ2-7 . . TRBV10-1 CASSPRTNPHEQYF TGCGCCAGCAGCCCGCGAACGAATCCCCACGAGCAGTACTTC
TRBJ1-5 . few TRBV7-8 CASSLDRQINQPQHF TGTGCCAGCAGCCTCGACAGACAGATCAATCAGCCCCAGCATTTT
TRBJ1-4 . . TRBV5-1 CASSSAKGGEKLFF TGCGCCAGCAGCTCCGCAAAGGGGGGTGAAAAACTGTTTTTT
TRBJ2-3 . . TRBV5-4 CASSLERVDGTDTQYF TGTGCCAGCAGCTTGGAAAGGGTGGACGGCACAGATACGCAGTATTTT
TRBJ1-1 . few TRBV5-1 CASSLQVDTEAFF TGCGCCAGCAGCTTACAGGTAGACACTGAAGCTTTCTTT
TRBJ1-3 . . TRBV6-1 CASSAWGPNSGNTIYF TGTGCCAGCAGTGCCTGGGGACCGAACTCTGGAAACACCATATATTTT
TRBJ2-3 . . TRBV27 CASLLKWTLTDTQYF TGTGCCAGTCTCTTGAAGTGGACTCTCACAGATACGCAGTATTTT
TRBJ2-5 . few TRBV14 CASSPGPRMETQYF TGTGCCAGCAGCCCGGGACCGAGGATGGAGACCCAGTACTTC
TRBJ1-2 TRBD1 . TRBV10-3 CAISGEGLQGAYGYTF TGTGCCATCAGTGGAGAGGGACTCCAGGGGGCGTATGGCTACACCTTC
TRBJ2-7 TRBD1 few TRBV13 CASSGGTGGSYEQYF TGTGCCAGCAGCGGGGGGACAGGGGGATCCTACGAGCAGTACTTC
TRBJ1-3 TRBD1 . TRBV11-2 CASSLKRTGFSGNTIYF TGTGCCAGCAGCTTAAAGCGGACAGGGTTCTCTGGAAACACCATATATTTT
TRBJ2-5 . . TRBV6-5 CASSYSRAGTETQYF TGTGCCAGCAGTTACTCGAGGGCAGGGACAGAGACCCAGTACTTC
TRBJ1-4 . . TRBV4-1 CASSQDVRGRAKLFF TGCGCCAGCAGCCAAGATGTGAGAGGGCGAGCAAAACTGTTTTTT
TRBJ2-5 TRBD1 . TRBV27 CASSTRQGAETQYF TGTGCCAGCAGTACTCGACAGGGGGCTGAGACCCAGTACTTC
TRBJ2-7 . few TRBV4-2 CASSQVRAQNEQYF TGTGCCAGCAGCCAAGTTAGAGCCCAGAACGAGCAGTACTTC